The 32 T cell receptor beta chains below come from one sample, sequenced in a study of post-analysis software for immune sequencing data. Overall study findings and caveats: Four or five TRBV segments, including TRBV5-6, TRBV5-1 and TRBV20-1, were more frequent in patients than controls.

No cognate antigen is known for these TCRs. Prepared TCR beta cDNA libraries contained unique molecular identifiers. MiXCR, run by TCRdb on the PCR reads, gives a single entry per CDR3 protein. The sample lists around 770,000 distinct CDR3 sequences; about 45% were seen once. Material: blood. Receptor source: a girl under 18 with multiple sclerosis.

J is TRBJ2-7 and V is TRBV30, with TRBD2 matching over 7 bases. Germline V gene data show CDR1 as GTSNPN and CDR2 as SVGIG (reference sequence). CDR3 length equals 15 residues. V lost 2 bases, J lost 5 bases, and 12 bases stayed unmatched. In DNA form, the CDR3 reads TGTGCCTGGAGTTTAGGGTCAGGCGGGGGTGACGAGCAGTACTTC. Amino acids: CAWSLGSGGGDEQYF. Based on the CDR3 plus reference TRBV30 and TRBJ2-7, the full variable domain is SQTIHQWPATLVQPVGSPLSLECTVEGTSNPNLYWYRQAAGRGLQLLFYSVGIGQISSEVPQNLSASRPQDRQFILSSKKLLLSDSGFYLCAWSLGSGGGDEQYFGPGTRLTVT.

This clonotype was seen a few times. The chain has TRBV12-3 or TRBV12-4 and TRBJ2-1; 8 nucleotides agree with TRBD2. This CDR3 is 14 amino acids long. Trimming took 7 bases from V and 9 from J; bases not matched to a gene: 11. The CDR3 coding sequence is TGTGCCAGCACCGCCGGGACTAGTTCGGGTGAGCAGTTCTTC. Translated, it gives CASTAGTSSGEQFF.

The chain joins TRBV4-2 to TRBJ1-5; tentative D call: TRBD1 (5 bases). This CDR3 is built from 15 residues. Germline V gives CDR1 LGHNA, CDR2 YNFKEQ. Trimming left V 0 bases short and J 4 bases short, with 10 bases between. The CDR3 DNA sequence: TGTGCCAGCAGCCAAGACGGGGCCGAGAATCAGCCCCAGCATTTT. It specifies CASSQDGAENQPQHF.

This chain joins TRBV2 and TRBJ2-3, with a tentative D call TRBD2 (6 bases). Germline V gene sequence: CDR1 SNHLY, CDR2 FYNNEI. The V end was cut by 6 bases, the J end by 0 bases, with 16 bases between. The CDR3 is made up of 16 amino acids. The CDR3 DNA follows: TGTGCCAGCAGAGGGCTGGGACTTACCAGCACAGATACGCAGTATTTT. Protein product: CASRGLGLTSTDTQYF.

CDR3 coding DNA: TGCAGTGCTAGAGATCTATCGGGGGGAGGGAACACTGAAGCTTTCTTT. As protein: CSARDLSGGGNTEAFF. This chain joins TRBV20-1 and TRBJ1-1; D might be TRBD1 (5 bases). This CDR3 has 16 residues. Per germline, CDR1 DFQATT and CDR2 SNEGSKA (reference sequence). V was trimmed by 0 bases and J by 1 base, leaving 15 bases between them.

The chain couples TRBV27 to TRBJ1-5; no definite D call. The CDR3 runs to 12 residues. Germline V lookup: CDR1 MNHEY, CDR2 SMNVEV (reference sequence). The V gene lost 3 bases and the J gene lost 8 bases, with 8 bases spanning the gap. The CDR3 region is CASSFGTEPQHF. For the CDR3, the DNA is TGTGCCAGCAGTTTTGGCACAGAGCCCCAGCATTTT.

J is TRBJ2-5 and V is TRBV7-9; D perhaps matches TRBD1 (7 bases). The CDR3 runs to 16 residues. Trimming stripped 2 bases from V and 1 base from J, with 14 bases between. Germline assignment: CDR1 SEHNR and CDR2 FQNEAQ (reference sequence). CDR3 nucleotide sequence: TGTGCCAGCAGCTTATCCGGCAGGGGGGTCCAAGAGACCCAGTACTTC. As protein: CASSLSGRGVQETQYF.

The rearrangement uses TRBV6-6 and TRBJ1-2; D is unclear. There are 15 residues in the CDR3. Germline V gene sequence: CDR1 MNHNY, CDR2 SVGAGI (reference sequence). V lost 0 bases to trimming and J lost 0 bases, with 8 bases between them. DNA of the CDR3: TGTGCCAGCAGTTACTCGGGGATAGCTAACTATGGCTACACCTTC. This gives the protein CASSYSGIANYGYTF.

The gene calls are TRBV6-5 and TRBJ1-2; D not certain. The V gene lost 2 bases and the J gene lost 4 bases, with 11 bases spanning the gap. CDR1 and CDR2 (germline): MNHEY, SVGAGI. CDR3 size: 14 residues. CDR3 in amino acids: CASSYKIGGYGYTF. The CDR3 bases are TGTGCCAGCAGTTACAAGATCGGCGGCTATGGCTACACCTTC.

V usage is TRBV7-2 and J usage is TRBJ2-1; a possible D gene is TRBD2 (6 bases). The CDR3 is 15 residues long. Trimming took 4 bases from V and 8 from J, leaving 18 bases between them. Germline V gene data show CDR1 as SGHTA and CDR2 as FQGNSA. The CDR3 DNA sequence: TGTGCCAGCAGCTCGGGCGGGACGGGAATTCATGAGCAGTTCTTC. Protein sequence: CASSSGGTGIHEQFF.

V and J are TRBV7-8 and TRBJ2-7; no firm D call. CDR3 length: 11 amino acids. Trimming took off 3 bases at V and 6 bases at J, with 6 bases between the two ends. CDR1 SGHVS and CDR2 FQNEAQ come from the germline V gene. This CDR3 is CASSLAAEQYF. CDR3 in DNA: TGTGCCAGCAGCTTGGCCGCCGAGCAGTACTTC.

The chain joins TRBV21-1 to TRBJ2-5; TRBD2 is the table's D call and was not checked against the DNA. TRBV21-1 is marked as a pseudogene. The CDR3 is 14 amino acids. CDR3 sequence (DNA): TGTGCCAGCAGCAAAGGGGGGGCCCTGGGGACCCAGTACTTC. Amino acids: CASSKGGALGTQYF.

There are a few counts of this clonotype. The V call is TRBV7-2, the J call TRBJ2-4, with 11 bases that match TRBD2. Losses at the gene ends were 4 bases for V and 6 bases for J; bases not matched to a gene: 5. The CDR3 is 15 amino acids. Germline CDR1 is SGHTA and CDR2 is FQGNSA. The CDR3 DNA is TGTGCCAGCAGCTCCGTAGCGGGAGGGCCAAACATTCAGTACTTC. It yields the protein CASSSVAGGPNIQYF.

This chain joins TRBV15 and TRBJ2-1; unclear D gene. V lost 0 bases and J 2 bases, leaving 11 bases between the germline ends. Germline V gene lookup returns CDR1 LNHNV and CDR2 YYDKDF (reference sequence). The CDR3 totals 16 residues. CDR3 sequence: CATSRDWSTPYNEQFF. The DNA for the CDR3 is TGTGCCACCAGCAGAGATTGGAGTACCCCCTACAATGAGCAGTTCTTC. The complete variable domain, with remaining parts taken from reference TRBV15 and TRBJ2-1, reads DAMVIQNPRYQVTQFGKPVTLSCSQTLNHNVMYWYQQKSSQAPKLLFHYYDKDFNNEADTPDNFQSRRPNTSFCFLDIRSPGLGDTAMYLCATSRDWSTPYNEQFFGPGTRLTVL.

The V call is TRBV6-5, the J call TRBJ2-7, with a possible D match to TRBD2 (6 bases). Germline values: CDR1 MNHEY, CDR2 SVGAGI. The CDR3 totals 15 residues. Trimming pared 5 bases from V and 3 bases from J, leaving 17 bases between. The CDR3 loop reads CASSTFGGGSYEQYF. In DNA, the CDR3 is TGTGCCAGCAGTACCTTTGGGGGAGGTAGCTACGAGCAGTACTTC.

CDR3 amino acids: CASSLTHSLTEAFF. The CDR3 DNA reads TGTGCCAGCAGCTTAACGCACAGCCTGACTGAAGCTTTCTTT. The chain joins TRBV7-3 to TRBJ1-1; no firm D call. Trimming cost V 0 bases and J 5 bases, with 10 bases left between them. CDR3 length: 14 amino acids. Germline loops: CDR1 SGHTA, CDR2 FQGTGA.

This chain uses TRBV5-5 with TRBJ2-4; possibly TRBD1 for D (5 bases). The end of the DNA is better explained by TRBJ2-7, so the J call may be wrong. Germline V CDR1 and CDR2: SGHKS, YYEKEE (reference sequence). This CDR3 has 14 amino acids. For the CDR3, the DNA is TGTGCCAGCAGCATCAGGGTGTTTGGGGACGAGCAGTACTTC. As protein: CASSIRVFGDEQYF.

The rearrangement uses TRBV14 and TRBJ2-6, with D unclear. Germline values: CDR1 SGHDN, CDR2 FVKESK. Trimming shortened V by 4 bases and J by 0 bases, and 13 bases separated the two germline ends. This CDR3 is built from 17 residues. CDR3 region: CASSPGPSPSGANVLTF. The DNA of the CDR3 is TGTGCCAGCAGCCCCGGGCCGTCTCCCTCTGGGGCCAACGTCCTGACTTTC. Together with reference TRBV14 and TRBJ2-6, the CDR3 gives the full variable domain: EAGVTQFPSHSVIEKGQTVTLRCDPISGHDNLYWYRRVMGKEIKFLLHFVKESKQDESGMPNNRFLAERTGGTYSTLKVQPAELEDSGVYFCASSPGPSPSGANVLTFGAGSRLTVL.

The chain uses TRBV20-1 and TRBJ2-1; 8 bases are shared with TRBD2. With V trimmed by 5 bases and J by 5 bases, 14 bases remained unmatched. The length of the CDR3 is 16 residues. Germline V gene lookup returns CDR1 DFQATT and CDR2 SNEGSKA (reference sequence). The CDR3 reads CSAGSNLAGLHNEQFF. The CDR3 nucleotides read TGCAGTGCTGGCAGCAACCTAGCGGGCTTGCACAATGAGCAGTTCTTC.

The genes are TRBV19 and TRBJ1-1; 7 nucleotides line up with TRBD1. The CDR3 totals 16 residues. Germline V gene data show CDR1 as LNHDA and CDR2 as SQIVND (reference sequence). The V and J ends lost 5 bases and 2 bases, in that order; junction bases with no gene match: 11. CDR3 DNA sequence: TGTGCCAGTAGTCCTCAAGAACAGGGGATTAACACTGAAGCTTTCTTT. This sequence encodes CASSPQEQGINTEAFF.

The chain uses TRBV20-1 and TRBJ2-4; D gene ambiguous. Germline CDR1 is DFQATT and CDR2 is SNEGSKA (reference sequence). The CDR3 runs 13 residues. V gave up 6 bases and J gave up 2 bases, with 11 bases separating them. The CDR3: CSALSRTKNIQYF. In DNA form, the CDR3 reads TGCAGTGCCCTCAGTAGGACCAAAAACATTCAGTACTTC.

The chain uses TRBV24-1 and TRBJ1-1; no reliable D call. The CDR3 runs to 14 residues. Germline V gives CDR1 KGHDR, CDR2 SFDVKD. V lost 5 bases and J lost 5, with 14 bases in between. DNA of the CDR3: TGTGCCACCAGTGCGGACTCTAGAGGAACTGAAGCTTTCTTT. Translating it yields CATSADSRGTEAFF.

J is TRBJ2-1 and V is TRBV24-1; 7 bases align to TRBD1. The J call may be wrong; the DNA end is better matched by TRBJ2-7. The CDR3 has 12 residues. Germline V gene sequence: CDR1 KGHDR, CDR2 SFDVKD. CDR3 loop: CATGDSYNEQYF. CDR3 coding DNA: TGTGCCACCGGGGACAGCTACAATGAGCAGTACTTC.

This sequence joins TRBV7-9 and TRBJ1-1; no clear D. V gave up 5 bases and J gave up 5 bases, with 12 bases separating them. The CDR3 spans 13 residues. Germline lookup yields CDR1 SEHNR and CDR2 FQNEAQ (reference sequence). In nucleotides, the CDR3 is TGTGCCAGCAGCCCCCAGTCTCGAACTGAAGCTTTCTTT. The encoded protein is CASSPQSRTEAFF.

In DNA form, the CDR3 reads TGTGCCAGCAGTCCTTCGATAGTCCCCCAGTACTTC. The encoded protein is CASSPSIVPQYF. The genes are TRBV12-3 or TRBV12-4 and TRBJ2-5; no firm D call. Trimming stripped 5 bases from V and 9 bases from J, with 13 bases between. The CDR3 is 12 residues long.

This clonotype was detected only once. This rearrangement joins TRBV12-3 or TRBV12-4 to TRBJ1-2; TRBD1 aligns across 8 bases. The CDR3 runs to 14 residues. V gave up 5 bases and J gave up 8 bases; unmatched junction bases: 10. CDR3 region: CASSGIRQGWGYTF. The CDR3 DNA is TGTGCCAGCAGTGGGATAAGACAGGGGTGGGGCTACACCTTC.

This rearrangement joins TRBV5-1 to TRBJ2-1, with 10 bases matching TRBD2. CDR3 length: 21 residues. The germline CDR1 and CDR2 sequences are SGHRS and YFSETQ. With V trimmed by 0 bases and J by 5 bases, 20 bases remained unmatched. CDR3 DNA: TGCGCCAGCAGCTTGGCCGACGAAACCCAGATAGCGGGAGGCCTACACAATGAGCAGTTCTTC. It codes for CASSLADETQIAGGLHNEQFF.

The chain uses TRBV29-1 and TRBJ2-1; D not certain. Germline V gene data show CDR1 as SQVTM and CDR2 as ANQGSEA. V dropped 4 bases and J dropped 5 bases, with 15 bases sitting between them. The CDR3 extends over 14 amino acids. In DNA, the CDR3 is TGCAGCGTTGGTCCGAGACTGAATAACAATGAGCAGTTCTTC. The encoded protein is CSVGPRLNNNEQFF.

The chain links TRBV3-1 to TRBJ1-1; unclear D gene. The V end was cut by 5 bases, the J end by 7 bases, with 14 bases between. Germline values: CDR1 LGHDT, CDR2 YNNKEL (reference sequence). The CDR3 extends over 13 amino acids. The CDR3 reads CASSESGFIEAFF. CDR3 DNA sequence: TGTGCCAGCAGCGAGAGCGGGTTTATTGAAGCTTTCTTT.

The CDR3 DNA reads as TGTGCCAGCAGCGTTTCAGCGGGAGGGTCCTACGAGCAGTACTTC. It is translated as CASSVSAGGSYEQYF. The V and J genes are TRBV9 and TRBJ2-7; 10 bases match TRBD2. Germline V gene lookup returns CDR1 SGDLS and CDR2 YYNGEE. V gave up 2 bases and J gave up 1 base; unmatched junction bases: 3. The CDR3 totals 15 residues.

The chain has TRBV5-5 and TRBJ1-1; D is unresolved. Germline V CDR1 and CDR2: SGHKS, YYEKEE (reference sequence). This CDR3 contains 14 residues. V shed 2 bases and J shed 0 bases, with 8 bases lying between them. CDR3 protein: CASSFTAVNTEAFF. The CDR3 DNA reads TGTGCCAGCAGCTTCACTGCGGTGAACACTGAAGCTTTCTTT.

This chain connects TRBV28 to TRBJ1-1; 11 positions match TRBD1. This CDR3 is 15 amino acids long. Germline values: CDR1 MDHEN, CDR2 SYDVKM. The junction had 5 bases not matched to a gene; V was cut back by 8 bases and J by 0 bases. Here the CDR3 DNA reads TGTGCCAGCGGGGGACAGGGGGAAATGAACACTGAAGCTTTCTTT. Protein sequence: CASGGQGEMNTEAFF. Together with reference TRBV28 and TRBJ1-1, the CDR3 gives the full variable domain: DVKVTQSSRYLVKRTGEKVFLECVQDMDHENMFWYRQDPGLGLRLIYFSYDVKMKEKGDIPEGYSVSREKKERFSLILESASTNQTSMYLCASGGQGEMNTEAFFGQGTRLTVV.